Here is one T cell receptor beta chain with its context. TCRdb's table, derived via immunoSEQ multiplex PCR, lists solely in-frame clones and lacks some. The data hold roughly 35,000 clones, with around 88% observed a single time. The sample belongs to a study of PD-1 blockade in classical Hodgkin lymphoma. There was relapse after autologous stem cell transplantation in every patient, and there was variation in brentuximab vedotin exposure. With 5 bases removed from V and 4 bases from J, the gap between germline ends came to 20 bases. Germline assignment: CDR1 MGHDK and CDR2 SYGVNS. The CDR3 extends over 16 amino acids.

The chain uses TRBV25-1 and TRBJ1-2; D is uncertain. The specimen comprised peripheral blood mononuclear cells (PBMCs), sampled before the second cycle of nivolumab. This receptor was taken from a human donor with classical Hodgkin lymphoma. The CDR3 DNA reads as TGTGCCAGCAGTAATCAGGTCGCGGGTCTAAGCTATGGCTACACCTTC. It encodes CASSNQVAGLSYGYTF.